This T cell receptor (beta chain) was observed in a study of response to subunit inactivated influenza vaccine. Each CDR3 protein is one row after TCRdb ran MiXCR on the RT-PCR reads. Among 500,000 or so distinct CDR3 sequences listed, 16% were seen once. Notes on the study in general: Authors suggested each seasonal flu vaccination may recruit only limited numbers of new T cells.

As to this clonotype: Its specificity is not known.

Trimming stripped 5 bases from V and 1 base from J, with 21 bases between. Germline-derived CDR1 and CDR2 are DFQATT and SNEGSKA (reference sequence). The CDR3 totals 17 residues. The chain carries TRBV20-1 and TRBJ2-1; D remains ambiguous. The TCR originated in a man aged 50-75 years who received an inactivated influenza vaccine. The sequencing here drew on CD4+ T cells sorted from PBMCs, taken roughly 24 months after vaccination. The CDR3 DNA is TGCAGTGCTCCGACGCTCCACGGACGGGTTTCCTACAATGAGCAGTTCTTC. It is translated as CSAPTLHGRVSYNEQFF.